A selection of T cell receptor beta chains follows, all from one sample in a study of T-cell memory formation after mild COVID-19. TCRdb passed the 5' RACE reads through MiXCR, listing each CDR3 protein once. The data hold approximately 560,000 distinct CDR3 sequences, with around 15% observed a single time. Specimen: PBMCs or a T cell subset sorted from them (not recorded which). These receptors were obtained from an adult woman who had mild COVID-19 (a few samples of this study predate the infection). Cell type and time point are not known. CDR3s include the opening cysteine and the closing phenylalanine or tryptophan. D genes are given only for firm matches. Clone size, where shown, is once, few, many, or a class for clones that have expanded.

clone_size cdr3_length j_call d_call v_call cdr3_nt cdr3_aa
few 20 TRBJ2-5 TRBD2 TRBV7-6 TGTGCCAGCAGCTTAGCCCCGGGACTAGCGGGAGGGCGGCCAAGAGAGACCCAGTACTTC CASSLAPGLAGGRPRETQYF
. 15 TRBJ2-3 . TRBV12-3/TRBV12-4 TGTGCCAGCAGTCGGACCTACTGGGGCACAGATACGCAGTATTTT CASSRTYWGTDTQYF
few 17 TRBJ2-2 TRBD2 TRBV5-1 TGCGCCAGCAGCGTCCTATCTAGCGGGAGTAGGACCGGGGAGCTGTTTTTT CASSVLSSGSRTGELFF
. 16 TRBJ1-1 . TRBV3-1 TGTGCCAGCAGTGCTATCCAAAATTACGGGGGCACTGAAGCTTTCTTT CASSAIQNYGGTEAFF
. 9 TRBJ2-7 . TRBV4-3 TGCGCCATCGCAGGGGGGGAGTACTTC CAIAGGEYF
few 15 TRBJ2-1 . TRBV4-3 TGCGCCAGCAGCCAAGACGGGACACCGAACAATGAGCAGTTCTTC CASSQDGTPNNEQFF
. 16 TRBJ1-2 . TRBV25-1 TGTGCCAGCAGTGAATCCCGCCCCGGGACGGATTATGGCTACACCTTC CASSESRPGTDYGYTF
few 15 TRBJ2-5 . TRBV3-1 TGTGCCAGCACCCGAGGGGAAAGGGTTGAAGAGACCCAGTACTTC CASTRGERVEETQYF
many 15 TRBJ2-5 . TRBV29-1 TGCAGCGTTGAAGATCTTGGGGGGCTCCGTGAGACCCAGTACTTC CSVEDLGGLRETQYF
. 16 TRBJ1-5 TRBD1 TRBV24-1 TGTGCCACCAGTGAGAGCCGGGACAGGGAGCATCAGCCCCAGCATTTT CATSESRDREHQPQHF
. 14 TRBJ2-7 TRBD1 TRBV20-1 TGCAGTGCGGAATCCGGGACAGGGGGTCACGAGCAGTACTTC CSAESGTGGHEQYF
few 13 TRBJ2-7 . TRBV11-2 TGTGCCAGCAGCTTAGAACCCGGACCCGAGCAGTACTTC CASSLEPGPEQYF
few 14 TRBJ2-2 . TRBV7-2 TGTGCCAGCAGCTTAAAGGGTAGCACCGGGGAGCTGTTTTTT CASSLKGSTGELFF
few 14 TRBJ2-2 . TRBV24-1 TGTGCCACCAGTGATCCTTTCCCCACCGGGGAGCTGTTTTTT CATSDPFPTGELFF
. 13 TRBJ2-2 . TRBV24-1 TGTGCCACCAGTGATTTGTACACCGGGGAGCTGTTTTTT CATSDLYTGELFF
few 19 TRBJ2-1 TRBD2 TRBV5-1 TGCGCCAGCAGCGGGCCGGGACTAGCGGGGGGGCCCTCCTACAATGAGCAGTTCTTC CASSGPGLAGGPSYNEQFF
few 19 TRBJ1-3 . TRBV16 TGTGCCAGCAGCACAGGACAAGACAGGCCCTCCACCTCTGGAAACACCATATATTTT CASSTGQDRPSTSGNTIYF
. 15 TRBJ1-2 . TRBV3-1 TGTGCCAGCAGCCAAGGGACGACAGCTAACTATGGCTACACCTTC CASSQGTTANYGYTF